The present T cell receptor beta chain was sequenced within a study of shared clonotypes between healthy human individuals. Sequenced by immunoSEQ multiplex PCR; TCRdb stores in-frame clones only, minus some. The table lists 1,400,000 or so clones, about 98.5% of them singletons. The CDR3 length is 15 residues. The ends lost 3 bases at V and 1 base at J; junction bases unmatched: 6. Germline V gene sequence: CDR1 MNHEY, CDR2 SVGAGI. The chain couples TRBV6-5 to TRBJ2-7; 7 nucleotides agree with TRBD1. Sequencing input: naive CD4+ T cells sorted from blood. Subset reported: CD45RA+ positively selected. The TCR was taken from a young man in good health. The CDR3 region is CASSYIGQASYEQYF. The DNA for the CDR3 is TGTGCCAGCAGTTATATTGGACAGGCATCCTACGAGCAGTACTTC.